The 13 T cell receptor beta chains reported below all come from one sample, sequenced in a study of glioma-infiltrating T cells. Using RNA template, CDR3s of TCR alpha and beta were amplified with iRepertoire arm-PCR. TCRdb redid the calling of the multiplex PCR reads with MiXCR, one entry per CDR3 protein. The table lists some 130,000 distinct CDR3 sequences, roughly a quarter of them singletons. The sequenced material came from glioma tissue, nonneoplastic brain tissue, or PBMCs (not recorded which). All receptors derive from a human donor with low-grade glioma or glioblastoma, undergoing nonglioma brain surgery, or in good health (not recorded which).

The chain has TRBV19 and TRBJ1-1, with 9 bases fitting TRBD1. V lost 4 bases to trimming and J lost 4 bases; unmatched junction nucleotides: 13. The germline gives CDR1 LNHDA, CDR2 SQIVND (reference sequence). The CDR3 consists of 17 residues. The CDR3: CASSTGTGRVSPTEAFF. The CDR3 DNA reads TGTGCCAGTAGTACCGGGACAGGGCGGGTCTCTCCCACTGAAGCTTTCTTT.

At least ten counts were recorded for this clonotype. The rearrangement links TRBV27 to TRBJ2-7; D remains ambiguous. Germline V gives CDR1 MNHEY, CDR2 SMNVEV (reference sequence). V lost 0 bases and J lost 5, with 14 bases in between. This CDR3 spans 15 amino acids. The DNA of the CDR3 is TGTGCCAGCAGTTTATCAGGGCTTGCTAGTAACGAGCAGTACGTC. Residues: CASSLSGLASNEQYV.

This clonotype was observed a few times. This chain joins TRBV6-1 and TRBJ1-5; D is uncertain. CDR1 and CDR2 from the germline V gene are MNHNS and SASEGT. The CDR3 sequence is 13 residues long. Trimming shortened V by 6 bases and J by 12 bases, and 18 bases separated the two germline ends. The CDR3 sequence is CASSPRTQSDQHF. The CDR3 nucleotides are TGTGCCAGCAGCCCTCGGACCCAAAGCGACCAGCATTTT.

This clonotype was counted only a few times. This rearrangement joins TRBV28 to TRBJ2-2; no clear D. This CDR3 spans 13 amino acids. V gave up 6 bases and J gave up 2 bases, with 7 bases separating them. Germline V gene data show CDR1 as MDHEN and CDR2 as SYDVKM. CDR3 nucleotides: TGTGCCAGCAGCCCCCTAAACACCGGGGAGCTGTTTTTT. Translation gives CASSPLNTGELFF.

The rearrangement joins TRBV5-1 to TRBJ2-1; 9 bases align to TRBD2. Germline CDR1 and CDR2: SGHRS and YFSETQ. The ends lost 0 bases at V and 8 bases at J; junction bases unmatched: 3. This CDR3 has 14 amino acids. CDR3 region: CASSLGLAEDEQFF. CDR3 nucleotide sequence: TGCGCCAGCAGCTTGGGACTAGCGGAAGATGAGCAGTTCTTC.

The chain uses TRBV27 and TRBJ2-1; 7 nucleotides line up with TRBD1. The germline V gene has CDR1 MNHEY and CDR2 SMNVEV (reference sequence). The CDR3 sequence is 16 residues long. The junction had 8 bases not matched to a gene; V was cut back by 3 bases and J by 3 bases. CDR3 nucleotides: TGTGCCAGCAGTTTCCTCGGACAGGACCTCTACAATGAGCAGTTCTTC. Amino acids: CASSFLGQDLYNEQFF.

The gene calls are TRBV5-5 and TRBJ2-5; 10 bases map to TRBD2. Losses at the gene ends were 9 bases for V and 1 base for J; bases not matched to a gene: 9. This CDR3 comprises 15 residues. CDR1 and CDR2 from the germline V gene are SGHKS and YYEKEE (reference sequence). The CDR3 sequence: CATSRTSGRQETQYF. CDR3 sequence (DNA): TGTGCCACTTCCCGGACTAGCGGACGCCAAGAGACCCAGTACTTC.

This clonotype was picked up a small number of times. The chain has TRBV10-3 and TRBJ2-5; no firm D call. The germline V and J ends were trimmed by 6 bases and 3 bases, with 14 bases remaining between them. This CDR3 comprises 14 residues. Per germline, CDR1 ENHRY and CDR2 SYGVKD. CDR3 sequence (DNA): TGTGCCATCAGCCACCCGGACGGAGAAGAGACCCAGTACTTC. This gives the protein CAISHPDGEETQYF.

The chain has TRBV7-2 and TRBJ2-3; 7 positions match TRBD2. The CDR3 extends over 13 amino acids. Looked up from germline, CDR1 is SGHTA and CDR2 is FQGNSA. V lost 5 bases and J lost 6; bases outside the gene matches: 5. The CDR3 is CASSLRGGDTQYF. CDR3 bases: TGTGCCAGCAGCCTCCGGGGAGGGGATACGCAGTATTTT.

V usage is TRBV14 and J usage is TRBJ1-1, with D possibly TRBD1 on 6 matching bases. The germline gives CDR1 SGHDN, CDR2 FVKESK. Deletions cut 1 base from V and 5 bases from J, with 11 bases between. The CDR3 is made up of 14 amino acids. The CDR3 sequence: CASSQGTVDTEAFF. The DNA for the CDR3 is TGTGCCAGCAGCCAAGGGACAGTTGATACTGAAGCTTTCTTT.

This clonotype was observed a few times. The gene calls are TRBV7-9 and TRBJ2-7; a weak D match, TRBD1 (5 bases). The V gene's germline CDR1 is SEHNR and CDR2 FQNEAQ (reference sequence). V lost 5 bases, J lost 0 bases, and 14 bases lay in between. The CDR3 totals 15 residues. The DNA of the CDR3 is TGTGCCAGCAGCACCGACAGATGGGGCTCCTACGAGCAGTACGTC. Encoded protein: CASSTDRWGSYEQYV.

This clonotype was observed many times. The chain is built from TRBV28 and TRBJ2-5; no definite D call. This CDR3 comprises 13 residues. Germline CDR1 is MDHEN and CDR2 is SYDVKM. Trimming pared 1 base from V and 4 bases from J, leaving 7 bases between. Here the CDR3 DNA reads TGTGCCAGCAGTTTATTAGGTAGAGAGACCCAGTACTTC. Translated: CASSLLGRETQYF.

This clonotype was counted many times. The chain has TRBV6-1 and TRBJ2-3; 10 bases are a match to TRBD2. V dropped 6 bases and J dropped 2; count of bases not matched to a gene: 8. From germline, CDR1 is MNHNS and CDR2 SASEGT. The CDR3 totals 16 residues. CDR3 DNA sequence: TGTGCCAGCAGGTCGCCCCTAGCGGGGGCCACAGATACGCAGTATTTT. Translating gives CASRSPLAGATDTQYF.